These 24 T cell receptor beta chains originate from one sample sequenced in a study of CD8+ T cells in alopecia areata. Sequencing templates came from extracted RNA that was reverse transcribed into cDNA. TCRdb's table, derived via immunoSEQ multiplex PCR, lists solely in-frame clones and lacks some. The sample consists of fewer than 150,000 clones, more than 30% of them appearing once. Material for sequencing was CD4+ T cells sorted from blood. The receptors were sampled from a human donor with alopecia areata.

This chain links TRBV7-3 with TRBJ2-4, with 10 bases matching TRBD1. Germline CDR1 is SGHTA and CDR2 is FQGTGA. The trim removed 2 bases at V and 1 base at J, leaving 5 bases unmatched. CDR3 size: 17 residues. The CDR3 DNA reads TGTGCCAGCAGCTTAGCGCAGGGACAGGGGGCCAAAAACATTCAGTACTTC. This encodes CASSLAQGQGAKNIQYF.

The V call is TRBV19, the J call TRBJ1-1; a weak D match, TRBD1 (5 bases). The CDR3 is 15 amino acids. Trimming stripped 6 bases from V and 5 bases from J, with 19 bases between. Germline CDR1 and CDR2: LNHDA and SQIVND (reference sequence). The CDR3 loop is CASRTGGLLSTEAFF. In DNA form, the CDR3 reads TGTGCCAGTAGGACGGGGGGACTACTTTCAACTGAAGCTTTCTTT. Full variable domain (remainder filled in from reference TRBV19 and TRBJ1-1): DGGITQSPKYLFRKEGQNVTLSCEQNLNHDAMYWYRQDPGQGLRLIYYSQIVNDFQKGDIAEGYSVSREKKESFPLTVTSAQKNPTAFYLCASRTGGLLSTEAFFGQGTRLTVV.

The V gene is TRBV30, the J gene TRBJ2-5; 7 nucleotides align to TRBD2. Unmatched junction bases numbered 5, after V lost 0 bases and J lost 1 base. Germline CDR1 reads GTSNPN; CDR2 reads SVGIG (reference sequence). There are 15 residues in the CDR3. Here the CDR3 DNA reads TGTGCCTGGAGTGTACAGGTAGCGGGCCAAGAGACCCAGTACTTC. Translating it yields CAWSVQVAGQETQYF. The full variable domain, in which reference TRBV30 and TRBJ2-5 provide the parts outside the CDR3, is SQTIHQWPATLVQPVGSPLSLECTVEGTSNPNLYWYRQAAGRGLQLLFYSVGIGQISSEVPQNLSASRPQDRQFILSSKKLLLSDSGFYLCAWSVQVAGQETQYFGPGTRLLVL.

This clone was picked up a small number of times. The rearrangement uses TRBV7-9 and TRBJ1-2, with D perhaps matching TRBD1 (5 bases). Germline-derived CDR1 and CDR2 are SEHNR and FQNEAQ (reference sequence). The CDR3 is 12 amino acids. V was cut by 10 bases and J by 5 bases, with 14 bases left in between. The CDR3 is CATSQGGYGYTF. CDR3 coding DNA: TGTGCCACTTCGCAGGGCGGTTATGGCTACACCTTC.

The chain combines TRBV29-1 with TRBJ2-5; D perhaps matches TRBD2 (5 bases). V was trimmed by 5 bases and J by 2 bases, leaving 18 bases between them. Per germline, CDR1 SQVTM and CDR2 ANQGSEA. The CDR3 spans 15 residues. The CDR3 loop is CSVPPPGRLQETQYF. CDR3 bases: TGCAGCGTTCCACCCCCGGGCAGACTACAAGAGACCCAGTACTTC.

This sequence joins TRBV4-1 and TRBJ2-7; D is perhaps TRBD2 (6 bases). The CDR3 is 15 residues long. The germline V gene has CDR1 MGHRA and CDR2 YSYEKL. V gave up 0 bases and J gave up 6 bases, with 15 bases separating them. The chain's CDR3 is CASSQDEVRESEQYF. The CDR3 DNA is TGCGCCAGCAGCCAAGATGAGGTTCGGGAGTCCGAGCAGTACTTC.

This clone was counted between two and nine times. This rearrangement joins TRBV7-9 to TRBJ2-2, with D hard to call. V lost 5 bases and J lost 6, with 10 bases in between. CDR1 is SEHNR, CDR2 FQNEAQ, per germline (reference sequence). This CDR3 spans 13 amino acids. CDR3 DNA: TGTGCCAGCAGCCCCGCGGACCCCGGGGAGCTGTTTTTT. Protein sequence: CASSPADPGELFF.

This chain links TRBV30 with TRBJ2-1; 7 bases are shared with TRBD2. Per the germline V gene, CDR1 is GTSNPN and CDR2 is SVGIG (reference sequence). V was pared by 4 bases and J by 6 bases, with 9 bases of the junction left unmatched. There are 14 residues in the CDR3. CDR3 region: CAWTSGAGVNEQFF. The CDR3 coding sequence is TGTGCCTGGACCTCTGGGGCGGGAGTCAATGAGCAGTTCTTC.

This clone occurred once. The chain links TRBV6-6 to TRBJ1-1; 7 positions match TRBD1. The germline gives CDR1 MNHNY, CDR2 SVGAGI (reference sequence). The V and J ends lost 5 bases and 0 bases, in that order; junction bases with no gene match: 6. This CDR3 comprises 15 residues. The CDR3 DNA sequence: TGTGCCAGCAGTAGTATCAGGGGGATGAACACTGAAGCTTTCTTT. Protein sequence: CASSSIRGMNTEAFF.

This clone has just a few counts. This chain links TRBV5-6 with TRBJ2-1; 12 bases align to TRBD2. Germline CDR1 and CDR2: SGHDT and YYEEEE. Losses at the gene ends were 2 bases for V and 2 bases for J; bases not matched to a gene: 5. The CDR3 runs to 17 residues. The CDR3 loop reads CASSFSLAGGAYNEQFF. DNA of the CDR3: TGTGCCAGCAGCTTCTCCCTAGCGGGAGGGGCCTACAATGAGCAGTTCTTC. Full variable domain (outside the CDR3, taken from reference TRBV5-6 and TRBJ2-1): DAGVTQSPTHLIKTRGQQVTLRCSPKSGHDTVSWYQQALGQGPQFIFQYYEEEERQRGNFPDRFSGHQFPNYSSELNVNALLLGDSALYLCASSFSLAGGAYNEQFFGPGTRLTVL.

The chain employs TRBV5-1 and TRBJ1-1, with D perhaps TRBD1 (6 bases). This CDR3 comprises 15 residues. CDR1 SGHRS and CDR2 YFSETQ come from the germline V gene. The V gene lost 4 bases and the J gene lost 0 bases, with 13 bases spanning the gap. The CDR3 sequence: CASSGGRGLNTEAFF. The DNA of the CDR3 is TGCGCCAGCAGCGGGGGCAGGGGACTGAACACTGAAGCTTTCTTT.

The V call is TRBV27, the J call TRBJ1-2, with TRBD1 as a possible D gene (5 bases). The CDR3 loop spans 13 amino acids. The V gene lost 6 bases and the J gene lost 4 bases, with 12 bases spanning the gap. Germline-derived CDR1 and CDR2 are MNHEY and SMNVEV (reference sequence). The CDR3 protein is CASSRERGYGYTF. Here the CDR3 DNA reads TGTGCCAGCAGCCGCGAGAGGGGCTATGGCTACACCTTC.

The chain combines TRBV30 with TRBJ2-1; TRBD1 matches at 8 bases. The germline V gene encodes CDR1 GTSNPN and CDR2 SVGIG (reference sequence). This CDR3 region has 18 residues. Trimming at V came to 1 base and at J to 5 bases, leaving 16 bases not matched to a gene. The CDR3 DNA follows: TGTGCCTGGAGTGCCCAGACAGGGGTAACTTGGAAAGACAATGAGCAGTTCTTC. It translates to CAWSAQTGVTWKDNEQFF.

This clone was observed a handful of times. The rearrangement uses TRBV29-1 and TRBJ2-5; 14 bases match TRBD2. Germline-derived CDR1 and CDR2 are SQVTM and ANQGSEA. Trimming at V came to 5 bases and at J to 2 bases, leaving 10 bases not matched to a gene. This CDR3 comprises 17 residues. CDR3 region: CSVRGLAGVLQQETQYF. CDR3 DNA sequence: TGCAGCGTTCGGGGACTAGCGGGAGTTCTACAGCAAGAGACCCAGTACTTC.

The rearrangement links TRBV11-2 to TRBJ2-2, with 7 bases lining up with TRBD1. The J segment lost 5 bases and the V segment lost 1 base, leaving 10 bases of the junction unmatched. Germline CDR1 reads SGHAT; CDR2 reads FQNNGV. The CDR3 covers 17 residues. CDR3 nucleotide sequence: TGTGCCAGCAGCTTAGCGATTATAGGGGGCTGGACCGGGGAGCTGTTTTTT. Translated: CASSLAIIGGWTGELFF.

The rearrangement links TRBV4-1 to TRBJ2-2; 11 bases match TRBD2. Germline CDR1 MGHRA, CDR2 YSYEKL. Losses at the gene ends were 3 bases for V and 3 bases for J; bases not matched to a gene: 9. The CDR3 loop spans 18 amino acids. The CDR3 loop reads CASSHVSGRAAHTGELFF. DNA of the CDR3: TGCGCCAGCAGCCATGTTAGCGGGAGGGCAGCCCACACCGGGGAGCTGTTTTTT.

The V call is TRBV29-1, the J call TRBJ1-2, with D maybe TRBD1 (6 bases). This CDR3 is 14 amino acids long. The V and J ends lost 7 bases and 5 bases respectively, with 20 bases between them. Germline V gene lookup returns CDR1 SQVTM and CDR2 ANQGSEA. The CDR3: CSARGRGYLYGYTF. The CDR3 DNA follows: TGCAGCGCCAGGGGTCGGGGCTATCTATATGGCTACACCTTC.

J is TRBJ2-7 and V is TRBV28; 7 bases align to TRBD1. The CDR3 covers 14 residues. V shed 6 bases, J shed 2 bases, and the junction held 7 bases outside the gene matches. Germline-derived CDR1 and CDR2 are MDHEN and SYDVKM. This CDR3 reads CASRNDRDPYEQYF. As DNA, the CDR3 is TGTGCCAGCAGGAACGACAGGGACCCCTACGAGCAGTACTTC. Full variable domain (outside the CDR3, taken from reference TRBV28 and TRBJ2-7): DVKVTQSSRYLVKRTGEKVFLECVQDMDHENMFWYRQDPGLGLRLIYFSYDVKMKEKGDIPEGYSVSREKKERFSLILESASTNQTSMYLCASRNDRDPYEQYFGPGTRLTVT.

The chain links TRBV7-6 to TRBJ1-2; D not resolved. Trimming took off 4 bases at V and 6 bases at J, with 12 bases between the two ends. Germline V lookup: CDR1 SGHVS, CDR2 FNYEAQ. The CDR3 spans 13 residues. CDR3 residues: CASSSPGLNGYTF. The CDR3 DNA is TGTGCCAGCAGCTCCCCCGGACTGAATGGCTACACCTTC.

The chain employs TRBV7-2 and TRBJ2-6; D not certain. The CDR3 contains 14 residues. Germline CDR1 reads SGHTA; CDR2 reads FQGNSA. V was trimmed by 5 bases and J by 1 base, leaving 6 bases between them. In nucleotides, the CDR3 is TGTGCCAGCAGCCACGCGTCTGGGGCCAACGTCCTGACTTTC. As protein: CASSHASGANVLTF.

The CDR3 here is CASSSRWGETQYF. The CDR3 nucleotides read TGCGCCAGCAGCTCTCGTTGGGGGGAGACCCAGTACTTC. This chain connects TRBV4-3 to TRBJ2-5, with D perhaps matching TRBD1 or TRBD2 (5 bases each). The CDR3 is made up of 13 amino acids. Trimming shortened V by 5 bases and J by 5 bases, and 12 bases separated the two germline ends. Per germline, CDR1 LGHNA and CDR2 YSLEER.

The chain couples TRBV25-1 to TRBJ1-2; 10 bases match TRBD1. From germline, CDR1 is MGHDK and CDR2 SYGVNS. The CDR3 consists of 16 residues. The ends lost 2 bases at V and 4 bases at J; junction bases unmatched: 7. The CDR3 nucleotides are TGTGCCAGCAGTGAAGTTTATGGGACAGGGGCCTATGGCTACACCTTC. It codes for CASSEVYGTGAYGYTF.

This sequence joins TRBV30 and TRBJ2-1, with TRBD1 as a possible D gene (6 bases). Trimming stripped 2 bases from V and 7 bases from J, with 12 bases between. Germline lookup yields CDR1 GTSNPN and CDR2 SVGIG (reference sequence). The CDR3 has 13 amino acids. The CDR3 DNA sequence: TGTGCCTGGAGTACCATACAGGGAAATGAGCAGTTCTTC. It translates to CAWSTIQGNEQFF.

The V call is TRBV28, the J call TRBJ1-5; the D gene is possibly TRBD1 (5 bases). There are 14 residues in the CDR3. Germline V gene sequence: CDR1 MDHEN, CDR2 SYDVKM. Trimming took off 6 bases at V and 6 bases at J, with 15 bases between the two ends. The chain's CDR3 is CASSPGPLGQPQHF. The CDR3 region has the DNA TGTGCCAGCAGCCCAGGGCCCCTGGGTCAGCCCCAGCATTTT.